This is a list of T cell receptor beta chains from one sample in a study of human T cells and chemical hapten exposure. Each CDR3 protein gets one entry after TCRdb re-called the RACE reads with MiXCR. The repertoire holds about 39,000 distinct CDR3 sequences, with approximately 12% as singletons. Specimen: whole blood, collected in connection with sensitization to the hapten diphenylcyclopropenone (DPC). The source is a woman between 35 and 50 years old with alopecia areata. Some clones in this sample may be carry-over from other donors' samples. CDR3s include the opening cysteine and the closing phenylalanine or tryptophan. D genes are given only for firm matches. Expanded clones get a size class; other rows say once, few or many, or leave the size out.

>few|TRBJ2-7|TRBV4-1|NA
CASSRNSGYEQYF
TGCGCCAGCAGCCGGAATAGCGGATACGAGCAGTACTTC
>NA|TRBJ2-7|TRBV28|NA
CASRTLRTGDF
TGTGCCAGCAGGACCCTCAGGACTGGGGACTTC
>few|TRBJ2-1|TRBV11-2|TRBD2
CASSLSQRGRDEQFF
TGTGCCAGCAGCTTATCCCAGCGGGGGAGGGATGAGCAGTTCTTC
>NA|TRBJ1-1|TRBV28|TRBD1
CASTPGGRGTEAFF
TGTGCCAGCACGCCCGGGGGCAGGGGGACTGAAGCTTTCTTT
>many|TRBJ2-5|TRBV21-1|NA
CASKWATFGQETQYF
TGTGCCAGCAAGTGGGCTACCTTCGGACAAGAGACCCAGTACTTC
>few|TRBJ1-2|TRBV29-1|NA
CSVGEPEGYGYTF
TGCAGCGTTGGCGAGCCAGAAGGGTATGGCTACACCTTC
>few|TRBJ1-5|TRBV2|NA
CASTQGVVQPQHF
TGTGCCAGCACACAGGGAGTGGTCCAGCCCCAGCATTTT
>NA|TRBJ2-1|TRBV12-3/TRBV12-4|NA
CASSMEGPAYNEQFF
TGTGCCAGCAGTATGGAGGGGCCCGCCTACAATGAGCAGTTCTTC
>once|TRBJ1-1|TRBV2|NA
CASRGDRNTEAFF
TGTGCCAGCAGGGGAGACAGGAACACTGAAGCTTTCTTT
>many|TRBJ2-7|TRBV5-6|NA
CASSRQYEQYF
TGTGCCAGCAGCCGACAGTACGAGCAGTACTTC